A single sample gave rise to the 17 T cell receptor beta chains below, sequenced in a study of T cell responses to AZD1222 COVID-19 vaccine. Measured with immunoSEQ multiplex PCR; TCRdb has only the in-frame clones, and not every one. Of 120,000 or so clones listed, 75% to 90% are singletons. Sequenced here: peripheral blood, sampled on day 0 of MenACWY control vaccination. These receptor sequences come from an adult in good health.

V gene TRBV5-4 combines with J gene TRBJ2-7, with D unresolved. Looked up from germline, CDR1 is SGHNT and CDR2 is YYREEE (reference sequence). The V and J ends lost 3 bases and 4 bases respectively, with 11 bases between them. The CDR3 contains 13 residues. The CDR3 sequence is CASSWEIGYEQYF. In DNA form, the CDR3 reads TGTGCCAGCAGCTGGGAAATAGGGTACGAGCAGTACTTC.

The rearrangement joins TRBV11-3 to TRBJ2-3, with 10 bases lining up with TRBD2. The length of the CDR3 is 14 residues. Trimming removed 8 bases from V and 4 bases from J; junction bases left unmatched: 6. Germline CDR1 is SGHNT and CDR2 is YENEEA. This CDR3 is CASLAGGGSDTQYF. The CDR3 nucleotides read TGTGCCAGCTTAGCGGGAGGCGGGTCAGATACGCAGTATTTT.

There are a few counts of this clone. The chain couples TRBV4-2 to TRBJ2-1; 7 nucleotides line up with TRBD2. Germline CDR1 and CDR2: LGHNA and YNFKEQ. With V trimmed by 4 bases and J by 2 bases, 11 bases remained unmatched. This CDR3 is built from 17 residues. The CDR3 region is CASSRTLTAGPYNEQFF. As DNA, the CDR3 is TGTGCCAGCAGCCGGACCCTAACAGCGGGACCCTACAATGAGCAGTTCTTC.

The chain employs TRBV7-2 and TRBJ1-2, with TRBD1 identical over 7 bases. This CDR3 has 12 amino acids. Trimming cost V 5 bases and J 7 bases; bases outside gene matches: 4. Germline V CDR1 and CDR2: SGHTA, FQGNSA. The CDR3 DNA follows: TGTGCCAGCAGCCAGGGGGGTGGTGGCTACACCTTC. It yields the protein CASSQGGGGYTF.

The V and J genes are TRBV6-5 and TRBJ2-3; TRBD2 aligns across 7 bases. Germline lookup yields CDR1 MNHEY and CDR2 SVGAGI. CDR3 length equals 15 residues. The J segment lost 4 bases and the V segment lost 2 bases, leaving 6 bases of the junction unmatched. Written as DNA, the CDR3 is TGTGCCAGCAGTTACGGGGGGGAGGGCCCAGATACGCAGTATTTT. It codes for CASSYGGEGPDTQYF.

This clone was counted only a few times. The rearrangement uses TRBV29-1 and TRBJ1-6, with D possibly matching TRBD1 (5 bases). This CDR3 has 13 amino acids. Germline V gene data show CDR1 as SQVTM and CDR2 as ANQGSEA. The germline V and J ends were trimmed by 7 bases and 10 bases, with 17 bases remaining between them. The CDR3 loop reads CSARAAGQSPLHF. DNA of the CDR3: TGCAGCGCCCGGGCGGCAGGGCAGTCACCCCTCCACTTT.

The table lists this clone with a few counts. V and J are TRBV7-9 and TRBJ1-5; no clear D. Germline values: CDR1 SEHNR, CDR2 FQNEAQ (reference sequence). The CDR3 has 13 amino acids. V was cut by 4 bases and J by 5 bases, with 9 bases left in between. The CDR3 sequence is CASSSQMDQPQHF. The CDR3, as DNA: TGTGCCAGCAGCTCGCAAATGGATCAGCCCCAGCATTTT. The full variable domain, completed using reference TRBV7-9 and TRBJ1-5, is DTGVSQNPRHKITKRGQNVTFRCDPISEHNRLYWYRQTLGQGPEFLTYFQNEAQLEKSRLLSDRFSAERPKGSFSTLEIQRTEQGDSAMYLCASSSQMDQPQHFGDGTRLSIL.

The chain combines TRBV6-5 with TRBJ1-2; perhaps TRBD1 as D (6 bases). This CDR3 is 13 amino acids long. Per the germline V gene, CDR1 is MNHEY and CDR2 is SVGAGI. Trimming took off 6 bases at V and 6 bases at J, with 14 bases between the two ends. The CDR3 coding sequence is TGTGCCAGCAGCACAGGGTTACAGGATGGCTACACCTTC. It specifies CASSTGLQDGYTF.

V usage is TRBV7-9 and J usage is TRBJ2-3; 9 nucleotides align to TRBD2. Germline V gives CDR1 SEHNR, CDR2 FQNEAQ (reference sequence). Trimming at V came to 4 bases and at J to 0 bases, leaving 8 bases not matched to a gene. The CDR3 has 17 amino acids. Here the CDR3 reads CASSYRGTSGSTDTQYF. The CDR3 nucleotides are TGTGCCAGCAGCTACCGGGGCACTAGCGGGAGCACAGATACGCAGTATTTT.

The chain is built from TRBV9 and TRBJ2-5; 11 nucleotides agree with TRBD2. Losses at the gene ends were 0 bases for V and 9 bases for J; bases not matched to a gene: 7. The CDR3 sequence is 15 residues long. Germline V gene sequence: CDR1 SGDLS, CDR2 YYNGEE. The CDR3 sequence is CASSVEPGLAVPQYF. CDR3 nucleotides: TGTGCCAGCAGCGTAGAACCGGGACTAGCGGTACCCCAGTACTTC.

The CDR3 DNA sequence: TGTGCCTGGAGTGTATGGGCAGGTCTAAGCGGGAGATTTGAGAACGAGCAGTACTTC. Amino acids: CAWSVWAGLSGRFENEQYF. This chain joins TRBV30 and TRBJ2-7, with 8 bases fitting TRBD2. Germline V gene sequence: CDR1 GTSNPN, CDR2 SVGIG (reference sequence). The V and J ends lost 0 bases and 5 bases, in that order; junction bases with no gene match: 21. The CDR3 runs 19 residues.

The chain combines TRBV2 with TRBJ2-1; 11 bases line up with TRBD2. This CDR3 is 14 amino acids long. Germline assignment: CDR1 SNHLY and CDR2 FYNNEI. Trimming cost V 6 bases and J 9 bases; bases outside gene matches: 7. This CDR3 reads CASRGTSGSGEQFF. CDR3 nucleotides: TGTGCCAGCAGAGGAACTAGCGGGAGTGGTGAGCAGTTCTTC.

The chain carries TRBV7-9 and TRBJ1-3; D uncertain. V gave up 5 bases and J gave up 0 bases, with 5 bases separating them. CDR3 length equals 13 residues. The germline V gene has CDR1 SEHNR and CDR2 FQNEAQ (reference sequence). CDR3 region: CASSANSGNTIYF. In DNA, the CDR3 is TGTGCCAGCAGCGCGAACTCTGGAAACACCATATATTTT.

The chain combines TRBV5-4 with TRBJ2-1, with 11 bases identical to TRBD1. Germline V gives CDR1 SGHNT, CDR2 YYREEE (reference sequence). V gave up 4 bases and J gave up 2 bases; unmatched junction bases: 2. CDR3 length: 15 amino acids. DNA of the CDR3: TGTGCCAGCAGCCGGGACAGGGGGACCTACAATGAGCAGTTCTTC. Its translation is CASSRDRGTYNEQFF.

V and J are TRBV4-2 and TRBJ2-1; a weak D match, TRBD2 (5 bases). The V gene's germline CDR1 is LGHNA and CDR2 YNFKEQ. V was pared by 4 bases and J by 0 bases, with 13 bases between. The CDR3 sequence is 16 residues long. CDR3 region: CASSLASPSSYNEQFF. The CDR3 DNA reads as TGTGCCAGCAGCCTAGCGAGCCCTAGCTCCTACAATGAGCAGTTCTTC.

The chain links TRBV7-7 to TRBJ2-7; D gene ambiguous. Deletions cut 6 bases from V and 0 bases from J, with 12 bases between. Germline CDR1 SSHAT, CDR2 FNYEAQ (reference sequence). CDR3 size: 14 residues. The CDR3 sequence is CASSIDLSSYEQYF. Here the CDR3 DNA reads TGTGCCAGCAGTATCGACCTTAGCTCCTACGAGCAGTACTTC.

This chain joins TRBV12-5 and TRBJ1-2; 7 bases match TRBD1. The V gene end was trimmed by 6 bases and the J gene end by 3 bases; junction bases not matched to a gene: 13. The CDR3 sequence is 16 residues long. CDR1 is LGHNT and CDR2 is FRNRAP in the germline V gene. CDR3 in amino acids: CASGMLGQGVDYGYTF. The DNA for the CDR3 is TGTGCTAGTGGCATGCTAGGGCAGGGGGTCGACTATGGCTACACCTTC.